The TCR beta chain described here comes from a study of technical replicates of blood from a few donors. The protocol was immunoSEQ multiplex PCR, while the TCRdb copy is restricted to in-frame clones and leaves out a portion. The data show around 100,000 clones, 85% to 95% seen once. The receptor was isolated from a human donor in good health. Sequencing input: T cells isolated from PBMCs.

CDR3 loop: CASSPQNTEAFF. Here the CDR3 DNA reads TGTGCCAGCAGCCCACAGAACACTGAAGCTTTCTTT. This chain links TRBV7-6 with TRBJ1-1; no definite D call. CDR3 length: 12 amino acids. V shed 5 bases and J shed 1 base, with 5 bases lying between them. Germline V gives CDR1 SGHVS, CDR2 FNYEAQ.